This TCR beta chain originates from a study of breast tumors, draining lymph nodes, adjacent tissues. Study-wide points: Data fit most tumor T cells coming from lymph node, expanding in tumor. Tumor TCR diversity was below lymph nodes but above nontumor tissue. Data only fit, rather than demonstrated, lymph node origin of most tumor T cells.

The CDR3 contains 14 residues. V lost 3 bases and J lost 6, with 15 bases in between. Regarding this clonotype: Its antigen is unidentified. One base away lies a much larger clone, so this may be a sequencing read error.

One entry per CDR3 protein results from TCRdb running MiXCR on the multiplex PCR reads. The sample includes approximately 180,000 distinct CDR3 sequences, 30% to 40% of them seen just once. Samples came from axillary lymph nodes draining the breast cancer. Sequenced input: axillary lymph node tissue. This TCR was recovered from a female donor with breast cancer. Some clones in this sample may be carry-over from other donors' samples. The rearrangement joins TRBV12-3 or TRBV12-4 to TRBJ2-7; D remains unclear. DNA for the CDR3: TGTGCCAGCAGTTTCAAAAGACATGATGCCGAGCAGTACTTC. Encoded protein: CASSFKRHDAEQYF.